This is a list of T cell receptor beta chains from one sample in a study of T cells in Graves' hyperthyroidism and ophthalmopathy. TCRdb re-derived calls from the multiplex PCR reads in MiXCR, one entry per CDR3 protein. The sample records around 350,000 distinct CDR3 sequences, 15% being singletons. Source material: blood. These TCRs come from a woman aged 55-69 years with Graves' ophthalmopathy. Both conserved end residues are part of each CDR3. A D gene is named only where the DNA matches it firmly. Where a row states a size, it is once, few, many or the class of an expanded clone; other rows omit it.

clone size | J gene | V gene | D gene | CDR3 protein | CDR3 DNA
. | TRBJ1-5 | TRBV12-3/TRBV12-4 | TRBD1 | CASSRQGPQHF | TGTGCCAGCAGTCGACAGGGCCCCCAGCATTTT
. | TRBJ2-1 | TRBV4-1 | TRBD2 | CASSQAGPGGLAAYNEQFF | TGCGCCAGCAGCCAAGCGGGACCCGGGGGACTAGCGGCCTACAATGAGCAGTTCTTC
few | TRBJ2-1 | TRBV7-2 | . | CASSLEVDGNEQFF | TGTGCCAGCAGCTTAGAGGTAGACGGCAATGAGCAGTTCTTC
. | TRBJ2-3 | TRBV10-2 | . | CASSEGGTAADTQYF | TGCGCCAGCAGTGAAGGAGGGACCGCAGCCGATACGCAGTATTTT
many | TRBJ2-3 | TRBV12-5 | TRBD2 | CASGFTSGPTDTQYF | TGTGCTAGTGGTTTTACTAGCGGACCCACAGATACGCAGTATTTT
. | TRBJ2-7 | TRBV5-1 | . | CASSIRYGLEGDEQYF | TGCGCCAGCAGCATCAGGTACGGGTTGGAGGGGGACGAGCAGTACTTC
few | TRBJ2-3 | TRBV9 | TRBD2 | CASSVGAGAGTDTQYF | TGTGCCAGCAGCGTAGGGGCGGGAGCGGGCACAGATACGCAGTATTTT
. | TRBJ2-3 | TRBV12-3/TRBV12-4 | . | CASSLSGSDTQYF | TGTGCCAGCAGTTTAAGTGGATCTGATACGCAGTATTTT
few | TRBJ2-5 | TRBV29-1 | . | CSVLTAQETQYF | TGCAGCGTTCTTACAGCCCAAGAGACCCAGTACTTC
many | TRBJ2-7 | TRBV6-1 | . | CASIRGGNSYEQYF | TGTGCCAGCATAAGGGGCGGCAACTCCTACGAGCAGTACTTC
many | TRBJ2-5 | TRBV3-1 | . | CASSPTLDQETQYF | TGTGCCAGCAGCCCCACCTTGGACCAAGAGACCCAGTACTTC
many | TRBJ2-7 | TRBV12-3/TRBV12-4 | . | CASMGRLGQTYEQYF | TGTGCCAGCATGGGCCGCCTCGGACAGACCTACGAGCAGTACTTC
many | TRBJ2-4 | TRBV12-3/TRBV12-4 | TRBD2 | CASTLGGLAGEAYIQYF | TGTGCCAGCACCCTTGGCGGGCTAGCGGGAGAAGCGTACATTCAGTACTTC